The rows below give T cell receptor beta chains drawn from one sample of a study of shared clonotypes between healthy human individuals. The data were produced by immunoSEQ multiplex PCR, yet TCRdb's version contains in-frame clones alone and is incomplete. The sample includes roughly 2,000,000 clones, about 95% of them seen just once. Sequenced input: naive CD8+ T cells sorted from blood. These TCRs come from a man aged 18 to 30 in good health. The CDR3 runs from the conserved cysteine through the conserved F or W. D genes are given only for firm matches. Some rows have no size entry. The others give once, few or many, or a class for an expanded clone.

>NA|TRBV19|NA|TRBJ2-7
CASSMTYDYEQYF
TGTGCCAGTAGCATGACTTACGACTACGAGCAGTACTTC
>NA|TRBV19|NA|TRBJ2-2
CASSMMNTGELFF
TGTGCCAGTAGTATGATGAACACCGGGGAGCTGTTTTTT
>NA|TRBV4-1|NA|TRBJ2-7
CASSQDVEIYEQYF
TGCGCCAGCAGCCAAGATGTGGAGATCTACGAGCAGTACTTC
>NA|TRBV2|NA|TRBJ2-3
CASSELASDRPDTQYF
TGTGCCAGCAGTGAATTGGCTAGCGACCGCCCAGATACGCAGTATTTT
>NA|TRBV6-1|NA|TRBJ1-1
CASSEWLMNTEAFF
TGTGCCAGCAGTGAATGGCTTATGAACACTGAAGCTTTCTTT
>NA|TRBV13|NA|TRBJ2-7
CASSLTRSGQFYEQYF
TGTGCCAGCAGCTTAACGCGGAGCGGGCAGTTTTACGAGCAGTACTTC
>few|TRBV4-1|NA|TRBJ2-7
CASSQVQGPYEQYF
TGCGCCAGCAGCCAAGTACAGGGTCCCTACGAGCAGTACTTC
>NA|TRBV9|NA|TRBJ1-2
CASQGATANYGYTF
TGTGCCAGCCAGGGCGCGACAGCAAATTATGGCTACACCTTC
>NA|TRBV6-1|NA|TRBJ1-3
CASSEVYGGGNTIYF
TGTGCCAGCAGTGAAGTTTATGGGGGTGGAAACACCATATATTTT
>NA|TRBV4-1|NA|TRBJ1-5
CASSHTGEEPQHF
TGCGCCAGCAGCCATACCGGTGAGGAGCCCCAGCATTTT
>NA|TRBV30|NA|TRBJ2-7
CACSWGTEQYF
TGTGCCTGTTCGTGGGGTACCGAGCAGTACTTC
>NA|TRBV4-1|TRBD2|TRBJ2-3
CASSQELAGADTQYF
TGCGCCAGCAGCCAAGAGTTAGCGGGGGCAGATACGCAGTATTTT
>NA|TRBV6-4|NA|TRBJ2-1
CASSDGYGGAHNEQFF
TGTGCCAGCAGTGATGGGTACGGGGGCGCCCACAATGAGCAGTTCTTC
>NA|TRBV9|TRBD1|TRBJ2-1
CASSVRTGYNEQFF
TGTGCCAGCAGCGTCCGGACAGGATACAATGAGCAGTTCTTC
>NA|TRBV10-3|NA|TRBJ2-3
CAISESGASTDTQYF
TGTGCCATCAGTGAGTCAGGGGCTAGCACAGATACGCAGTATTTT
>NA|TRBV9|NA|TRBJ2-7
CASSVDPGTPTDEQYF
TGTGCCAGCAGCGTAGATCCCGGGACACCGACGGACGAGCAGTACTTC
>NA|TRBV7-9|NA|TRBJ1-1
CASSLSGANTEAFF
TGTGCCAGCAGCTTATCAGGGGCAAACACTGAAGCTTTCTTT
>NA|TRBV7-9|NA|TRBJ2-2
CASSLAAGELFF
TGTGCCAGCAGCTTAGCGGCCGGGGAGCTGTTTTTT